The clone carrying this T cell receptor (beta chain) was seen repeatedly, ten times or more. The authors prepared the TCRbeta library with unique molecular identifiers. TCRdb re-analysed the PCR reads in MiXCR, keeping a single row per CDR3 protein. Seen here are 260,000 or so distinct CDR3 sequences, around 12% observed once, and the top ten hold around 2.5%. The data originate from a study of T-cell reconstitution after alpha-beta-depleted transplantation in children. Germline CDR1 and CDR2: MNHEY and SMNVEV (reference sequence). The CDR3 has 18 residues. Losses at the gene ends were 0 bases for V and 1 base for J; bases not matched to a gene: 8.

The sequences come from PBMCs from the stem cell graft donor, collected from the stem cell graft. V and J are TRBV27 and TRBJ1-1, with TRBD1 matching 10 bases. The clonotype was recovered from a human donor who donated a stem cell graft to a child with acute lymphoblastic leukemia. The CDR3 here is CASSLSETGGSWNTEAFF. CDR3 coding DNA: TGTGCCAGCAGTTTATCCGAGACAGGGGGCTCTTGGAACACTGAAGCTTTCTTT.